The 20 T cell receptor beta chains in this list originate from one sample, sequenced in a study of breast tumors, draining lymph nodes, adjacent tissues. MiXCR, applied by TCRdb to the multiplex PCR reads, yields one record per CDR3 protein. The table shows 50,000 to 65,000 distinct CDR3 sequences, with about 40% occurring only once. Sequencing used breast tumor tissue. The source is a female donor with breast cancer. Some clones in this sample may be carry-over from other donors' samples.

This clonotype has at least ten counts. The chain is built from TRBV20-1 and TRBJ2-7; 12 bases are shared with TRBD2. This CDR3 comprises 14 residues. Germline lookup yields CDR1 DFQATT and CDR2 SNEGSKA (reference sequence). The junction had 8 bases not matched to a gene; V was cut back by 3 bases and J by 8 bases. The CDR3 sequence: CSASPLAGGFKQYF. For the CDR3, the DNA is TGCAGTGCTAGTCCCCTAGCGGGAGGGTTCAAGCAGTACTTC.

To note about this clonotype: One end of the junction does not line up with germline, which may come from a read error. This sequence joins TRBV5-6 and TRBJ2-1; 9 bases map to TRBD1. The CDR3 totals 14 residues. The germline gives CDR1 SGHDT, CDR2 YYEEEE. The chain's CDR3 is CASSLGTGYNELFF. The CDR3 DNA sequence: TGTGCCAGCAGCCTCGGGACAGGGTACAATGAGCTGTTCTTC.

This clonotype was seen more than once but under ten times. The chain joins TRBV6-5 to TRBJ2-7; D might be TRBD2 (5 bases). The CDR3 totals 13 residues. V was pared by 10 bases and J by 6 bases, with 19 bases between. CDR1 MNHEY and CDR2 SVGAGI come from the germline V gene. The CDR3 bases are TGTGCCACTGCCCCGGGATTCACCCTCGAGCAGTACTTC. This translates into CATAPGFTLEQYF.

This clonotype was counted ten times or more. The rearrangement uses TRBV11-2 and TRBJ2-7, with a possible D match to TRBD2 (6 bases). The CDR3 length is 14 residues. Trimming took 6 bases from V and 0 from J, leaving 12 bases between them. Germline V gene lookup returns CDR1 SGHAT and CDR2 FQNNGV. CDR3 sequence: CASSGGMTSYEQYF. DNA for the CDR3: TGTGCCAGCAGTGGGGGGATGACCTCCTACGAGCAGTACTTC.

This clonotype was seen repeatedly, ten times or more. V is TRBV20-1 and J is TRBJ2-3; D tentatively reads TRBD1 or TRBD2 (6 bases each). Germline CDR1 reads DFQATT; CDR2 reads SNEGSKA (reference sequence). This CDR3 spans 16 amino acids. V was shortened by 3 bases and J by 0 bases, with 16 bases between the two germline ends. The CDR3 bases are TGCAGTGCTAGGAGTCGGACGGGGGCTAGCACAGATACGCAGTATTTT. This encodes CSARSRTGASTDTQYF.

This clonotype was counted ten times or more. The gene calls are TRBV28 and TRBJ2-7; maybe TRBD1 (6 bases). Trimming took 1 base from V and 5 from J, leaving 12 bases between them. CDR1 is MDHEN and CDR2 is SYDVKM in the germline V gene. CDR3 length: 14 amino acids. DNA of the CDR3: TGTGCCAGCAGTTTATATCAGGGGTCAAACGAGCAGTACTTC. As protein: CASSLYQGSNEQYF.

This clonotype was counted ten times or more. The CDR3 region is CASSLEALRAQEQYF. CDR3 DNA sequence: TGTGCCAGCAGCTTAGAGGCGCTACGGGCGCAGGAGCAGTACTTC. The rearrangement links TRBV7-2 to TRBJ2-7, with D uncertain. V lost 1 base to trimming and J lost 7 bases, with 17 bases between them. Per germline, CDR1 SGHTA and CDR2 FQGNSA. The CDR3 runs 15 residues.

This clonotype was recorded once. The CDR3 ends on some other residue instead of the conserved phenylalanine or tryptophan, so this is likely a read error. The gene calls are TRBV4-2 and TRBJ1-5, with a weak D call TRBD1 (5 bases). Trimming removed 1 base from V and 5 bases from J, with 15 bases in between. The CDR3 consists of 16 residues. CDR1 and CDR2 from the germline V gene are LGHNA and YNFKEQ. The CDR3 nucleotides are TGTGCCAGCAGCCAAGTTTTCTCCAGGGAATATCAGCCCCAGCATATT. Its protein product is CASSQVFSREYQPQHI.

This clonotype was detected many times. The chain links TRBV4-3 to TRBJ1-2, with D perhaps TRBD1 (6 bases). This CDR3 contains 15 residues. Germline V CDR1 and CDR2: LGHNA, YSLEER. Trimming left V 1 base short and J 0 bases short, with 9 bases between. This CDR3 is CASSQGGGSNYGYTF. Written as DNA, the CDR3 is TGCGCCAGCAGCCAAGGAGGGGGATCTAACTATGGCTACACCTTC.

The sample holds many counts of this clonotype. This chain uses TRBV12-3 or TRBV12-4 with TRBJ1-4; TRBD1 is a possible D gene (6 bases). The ends were cut back, 6 bases at V and 5 bases at J, with 13 bases in the middle. The CDR3 is 14 residues long. CDR3 residues: CASSTGTGNEKLFF. CDR3 DNA sequence: TGTGCCAGCAGCACAGGGACGGGGAATGAAAAACTGTTTTTT.

This clonotype occurred many times. J is TRBJ1-5 and V is TRBV28; D not certain. Deletions cut 6 bases from V and 4 bases from J, with 13 bases between. Germline V gene lookup returns CDR1 MDHEN and CDR2 SYDVKM. The CDR3 loop spans 14 amino acids. Here the CDR3 reads CASSRSLGNQPQHF. CDR3 bases: TGTGCCAGCAGCAGGTCTTTGGGGAATCAGCCCCAGCATTTT.

This clonotype was observed at least ten times. This rearrangement joins TRBV5-1 to TRBJ2-6; D not certain. The germline V gene has CDR1 SGHRS and CDR2 YFSETQ. The CDR3 runs to 15 residues. V was trimmed by 5 bases and J by 2 bases, leaving 11 bases between them. Written as DNA, the CDR3 is TGCGCCAGCAGAGGTAGGGCCCCTGGGGCCAACGTCCTGACTTTC. Residues: CASRGRAPGANVLTF.

This clonotype was seen repeatedly, ten times or more. A much larger clone differs by one base, so this may be a read error. V usage is TRBV20-1 and J usage is TRBJ2-2; 7 nucleotides agree with TRBD1. The CDR3 is made up of 16 amino acids. Germline CDR1 DFQATT, CDR2 SNEGSKA (reference sequence). The junction had 8 bases not matched to a gene; V was cut back by 0 bases and J by 4 bases. CDR3 nucleotides: TGCAGTGCTAGAGACTACAGGGGCTTTACCACCGGGGAGCTGTTTTTT. Residues: CSARDYRGFTTGELFF.

This clonotype was seen only a few times. This may stem from a read error, because a much larger clone lies one nucleotide away. This chain connects TRBV6-5 to TRBJ2-7; D is tentatively TRBD1 or TRBD2 (5 bases each). V was trimmed by 10 bases and J by 0 bases, leaving 16 bases between them. This CDR3 contains 14 residues. The germline V gene has CDR1 MNHEY and CDR2 SVGAGI. The CDR3 loop reads CATSHRDPSYEQYF. CDR3 nucleotide sequence: TGTGCCACCTCCCACCGGGACCCCTCCTACGAGCAGTACTTC.

This clonotype showed up many times. A read error may explain this, as a much larger clone is one base away. V gene TRBV11-1 combines with J gene TRBJ2-7; tentatively, D is TRBD1 (6 bases). The length of the CDR3 is 14 residues. V was pared by 3 bases and J by 7 bases, with 16 bases between. CDR1 is SGHAT, CDR2 FQDESV, per germline (reference sequence). The CDR3 spells CASSFAGDAREQYF. CDR3 coding DNA: TGTGCCAGCAGCTTCGCAGGGGATGCACGGGAGCAGTACTTC.

By share, this clonotype ranks as medium-sized (0.01 to 0.1%). The gene calls are TRBV10-3 and TRBJ2-7; the match to TRBD2 covers 7 bases. After removal of 10 bases from V and 4 bases from J, the junction contained 13 bases not matched to a gene. CDR1 is ENHRY and CDR2 is SYGVKD in the germline V gene. This CDR3 is 14 amino acids long. The DNA of the CDR3 is TGTGCCACTAGACCGGGCGGGAGTACTTACGAGCAGTACTTC. Translating it yields CATRPGGSTYEQYF.

The table lists this clonotype with many counts. A read error is possible here, since a much larger clone lies one base away. Likely a read error: the CDR3 ends without its conserved phenylalanine or tryptophan. V gene TRBV20-1 combines with J gene TRBJ2-3; D is unresolved. The CDR3 sequence is 10 residues long. Germline CDR1 and CDR2: DFQATT and SNEGSKA (reference sequence). With 1 base removed from V and 4 bases from J, the gap between germline ends came to 0 bases. CDR3 coding DNA: TGCAGTGCTAGAGCAGATACGCAGTATTCT. It codes for CSARADTQYS.

This clonotype was counted at least ten times. V and J are TRBV20-1 and TRBJ1-2; 9 bases match TRBD1. There are 15 residues in the CDR3. Germline values: CDR1 DFQATT, CDR2 SNEGSKA (reference sequence). Trimming cost V 3 bases and J 2 bases; bases outside gene matches: 7. This chain's CDR3 is CSARPPGQGNYGYTF. In DNA form, the CDR3 reads TGCAGTGCTAGGCCCCCGGGACAGGGAAACTATGGCTACACCTTC.

This clonotype was recorded at least ten times. This sequence joins TRBV20-1 and TRBJ2-1, with 12 positions matching TRBD2. The germline gives CDR1 DFQATT, CDR2 SNEGSKA (reference sequence). Losses at the gene ends were 0 bases for V and 9 bases for J; bases not matched to a gene: 6. This CDR3 region has 15 residues. The CDR3 protein is CSARDRTSGMGEQFF. CDR3 in DNA: TGCAGTGCTAGAGATCGGACTAGCGGGATGGGTGAGCAGTTCTTC.

At least ten counts were recorded for this clonotype. This chain links TRBV7-6 with TRBJ2-3, with TRBD1 identical over 9 bases. Trimming removed 5 bases from V and 0 bases from J; junction bases left unmatched: 3. Germline V gives CDR1 SGHVS, CDR2 FNYEAQ. This CDR3 spans 15 amino acids. CDR3 region: CASSAGQGSTDTQYF. CDR3 bases: TGTGCCAGCAGCGCGGGACAGGGTAGCACAGATACGCAGTATTTT.